This TCR beta chain is drawn from a study of CD8+ T cells in alopecia areata. Investigators isolated RNA and reverse transcribed it into cDNA to act as the sequencing template. Only in-frame clones appear in the TCRdb table, and some are missing; sequencing was by immunoSEQ multiplex PCR. The sample carries approximately 140,000 clones, over 45% recorded once. Germline assignment: CDR1 MDHEN and CDR2 SYDVKM. With 2 bases removed from V and 2 bases from J, the gap between germline ends came to 4 bases. This CDR3 comprises 13 residues. This clone appeared a few times. The chain joins TRBV28 to TRBJ1-5; D is uncertain. This sequence was found in a human donor with alopecia areata. Sequencing was performed on CD4+ T cells sorted from blood. The CDR3 reads CASSLGRNQPQHF. Here the CDR3 DNA reads TGTGCCAGCAGTTTAGGGCGCAATCAGCCCCAGCATTTT.